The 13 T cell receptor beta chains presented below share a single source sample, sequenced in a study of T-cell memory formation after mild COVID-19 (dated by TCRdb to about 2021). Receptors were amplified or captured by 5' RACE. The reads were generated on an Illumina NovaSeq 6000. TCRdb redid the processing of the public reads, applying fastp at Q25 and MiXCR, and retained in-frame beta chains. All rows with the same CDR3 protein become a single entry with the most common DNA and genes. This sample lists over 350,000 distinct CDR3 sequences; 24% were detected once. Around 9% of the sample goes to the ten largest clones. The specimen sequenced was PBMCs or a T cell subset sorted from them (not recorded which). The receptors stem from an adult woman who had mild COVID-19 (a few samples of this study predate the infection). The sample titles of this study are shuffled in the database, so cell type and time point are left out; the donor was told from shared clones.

DNA for the CDR3: TGTGCCAGCAGCGTAGAATGGGGTAGGGCCGGGGAGCTGTTTTTT. It encodes CASSVEWGRAGELFF. This sequence joins TRBV9 and TRBJ2-2; no reliable D call. CDR1 is SGDLS, CDR2 YYNGEE, per germline. The CDR3 loop spans 15 amino acids. V was shortened by 0 bases and J by 6 bases, with 12 bases between the two germline ends.

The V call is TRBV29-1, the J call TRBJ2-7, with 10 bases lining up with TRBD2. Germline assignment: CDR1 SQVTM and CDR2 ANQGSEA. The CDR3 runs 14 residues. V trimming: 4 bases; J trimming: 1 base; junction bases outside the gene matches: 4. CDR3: CSVAGTSVSYEQYF. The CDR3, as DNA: TGCAGCGTTGCCGGGACTAGCGTATCCTACGAGCAGTACTTC.

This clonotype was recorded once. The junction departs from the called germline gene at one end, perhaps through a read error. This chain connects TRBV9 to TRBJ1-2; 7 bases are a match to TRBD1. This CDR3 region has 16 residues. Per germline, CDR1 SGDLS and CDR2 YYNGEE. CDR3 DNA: TGTGCCAGCAGCGATGGTATCAGGGGGGACCACTATGGCTACTCCTTC. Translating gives CASSDGIRGDHYGYSF. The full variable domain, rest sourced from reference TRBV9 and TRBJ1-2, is DSGVTQTPKHLITATGQRVTLRCSPRSGDLSVYWYQQSLDQGLQFLIQYYNGEERAKGNILERFSAQQFPDLHSELNLSSLELGDSALYFCASSDGIRGDHYGYSFGSGTRLTVV.

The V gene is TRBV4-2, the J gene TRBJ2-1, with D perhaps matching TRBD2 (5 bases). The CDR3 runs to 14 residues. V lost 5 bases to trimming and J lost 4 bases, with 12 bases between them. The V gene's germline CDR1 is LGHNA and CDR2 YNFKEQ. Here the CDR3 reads CASSTTWEYNEQFF. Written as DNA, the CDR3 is TGTGCCAGCAGCACGACGTGGGAGTACAATGAGCAGTTCTTC.

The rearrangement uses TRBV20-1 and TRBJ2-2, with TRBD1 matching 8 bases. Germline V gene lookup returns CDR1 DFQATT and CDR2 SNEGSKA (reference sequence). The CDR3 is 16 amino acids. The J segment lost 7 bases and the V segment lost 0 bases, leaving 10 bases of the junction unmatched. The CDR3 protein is CSARDRRGLRSGELFF. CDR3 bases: TGCAGTGCTAGAGATCGCAGGGGGCTCAGGAGCGGGGAGCTGTTTTTT.

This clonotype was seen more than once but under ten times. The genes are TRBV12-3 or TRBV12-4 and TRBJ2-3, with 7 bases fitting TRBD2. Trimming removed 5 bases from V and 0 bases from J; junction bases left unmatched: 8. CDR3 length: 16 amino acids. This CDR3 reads CASSQLAAGSTDTQYF. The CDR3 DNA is TGTGCCAGCAGTCAGCTAGCGGCGGGGAGCACAGATACGCAGTATTTT.

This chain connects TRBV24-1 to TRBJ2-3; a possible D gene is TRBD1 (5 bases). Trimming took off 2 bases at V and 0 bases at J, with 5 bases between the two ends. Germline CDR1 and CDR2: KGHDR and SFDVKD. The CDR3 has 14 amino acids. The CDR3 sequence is CATSDYRSTDTQYF. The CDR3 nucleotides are TGTGCCACCAGTGATTACAGGAGCACAGATACGCAGTATTTT.

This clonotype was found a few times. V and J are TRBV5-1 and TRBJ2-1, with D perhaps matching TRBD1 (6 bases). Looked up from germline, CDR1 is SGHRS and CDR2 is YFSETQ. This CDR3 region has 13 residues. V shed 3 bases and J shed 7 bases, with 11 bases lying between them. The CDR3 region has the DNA TGCGCCAGCAGCTACCCCGGACAGAATGAGCAGTTCTTC. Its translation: CASSYPGQNEQFF.

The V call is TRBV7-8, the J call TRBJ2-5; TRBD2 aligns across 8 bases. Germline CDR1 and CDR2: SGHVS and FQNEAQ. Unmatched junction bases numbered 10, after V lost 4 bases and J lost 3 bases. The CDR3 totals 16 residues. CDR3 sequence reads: CASSSRLLAVEETQYF. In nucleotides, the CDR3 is TGTGCCAGCAGCTCCCGGCTACTAGCGGTAGAAGAGACCCAGTACTTC.

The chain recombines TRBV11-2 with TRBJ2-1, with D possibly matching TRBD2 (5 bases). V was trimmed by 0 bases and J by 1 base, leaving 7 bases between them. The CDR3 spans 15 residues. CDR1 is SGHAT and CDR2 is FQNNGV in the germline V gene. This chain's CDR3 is CASSLEPGSYNEQFF. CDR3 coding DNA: TGTGCCAGCAGCTTAGAGCCGGGGTCCTACAATGAGCAGTTCTTC.

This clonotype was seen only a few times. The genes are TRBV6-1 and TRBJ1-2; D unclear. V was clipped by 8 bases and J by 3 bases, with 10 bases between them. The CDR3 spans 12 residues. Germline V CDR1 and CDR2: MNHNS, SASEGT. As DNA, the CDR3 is TGTGCCAGCCGGGCCCCCGACTATGGCTACACCTTC. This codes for CASRAPDYGYTF.

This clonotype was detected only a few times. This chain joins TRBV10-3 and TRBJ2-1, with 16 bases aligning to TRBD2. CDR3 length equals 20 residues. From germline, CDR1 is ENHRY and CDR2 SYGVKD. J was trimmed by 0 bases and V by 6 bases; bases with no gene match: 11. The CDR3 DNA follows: TGTGCCATCAGACCGGGACTAGCGGGAGGGCCCTCAAGCTCCTACAATGAGCAGTTCTTC. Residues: CAIRPGLAGGPSSSYNEQFF.

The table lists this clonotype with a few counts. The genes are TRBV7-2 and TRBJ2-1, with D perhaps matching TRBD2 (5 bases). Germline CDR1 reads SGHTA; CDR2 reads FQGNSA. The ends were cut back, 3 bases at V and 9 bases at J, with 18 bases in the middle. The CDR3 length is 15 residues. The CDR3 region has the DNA TGTGCCAGCAGCTTTGATGGGCGGGTTGGAGCTGAGCAGTTCTTC. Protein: CASSFDGRVGAEQFF.